These T cell receptor beta chains were read from a single sample in a study of Graves' ophthalmopathy and Graves' hyperthyroidism. TCRdb passed the multiplex PCR reads through MiXCR, listing each CDR3 protein once. The sample consists of about 740,000 distinct CDR3 sequences, roughly two fifths of them appearing once. The sequencing sample was made of peripheral blood. The receptor set was obtained from an adult man with Graves' ophthalmopathy. Each CDR3 is given with its conserved first and last residue. The D gene is left open where the match is weak. Size is omitted from some rows. Given values are once, few, many or a class for expanded clones.

D	V	size	J	DNA	CDR3
TRBD1	TRBV28	once	TRBJ1-3	TGTGCCAGCAGGGCTTCGACAGGGGGTGGAAACACCATATATTTT	CASRASTGGGNTIYF
-	TRBV20-1	-	TRBJ2-5	TGCAGTGCTAGAGAACAAGCGGAGACCCAGTACTTC	CSAREQAETQYF
-	TRBV19	-	TRBJ2-7	TGTGCCAGTAGCGCAGGGAAGGAAAGCGAGCAGTACTTC	CASSAGKESEQYF
TRBD1	TRBV7-3	-	TRBJ2-7	TGTGCCCGCAGCTTAGTTACCGGGACAGTCTTTTCGGAGCAGTACTTC	CARSLVTGTVFSEQYF
-	TRBV25-1	few	TRBJ2-2	TGTGCCAGCAGCCCGATCGCCAGGGGGGTAGCTCTGAACACCGGGGAGCTGTTTTTT	CASSPIARGVALNTGELFF
TRBD2	TRBV25-1	-	TRBJ2-5	TGTGCCAGCAGTCTGAGCGGGGGAGGAGTGGCCCAGTACTTC	CASSLSGGGVAQYF
TRBD1	TRBV5-1	-	TRBJ1-2	TGCGCCAGCAGCACAGGACAGGAACGATATGGCTACACCTTC	CASSTGQERYGYTF
TRBD2	TRBV10-3	-	TRBJ2-5	TGTGCCATCAGTGTTCGGGGACTAGATGAGACCCAGTACTTC	CAISVRGLDETQYF
-	TRBV2	many	TRBJ1-5	TGTGCCAGCAGTGACTTAGGGCGCCGTCAGCCCCAGCATTTT	CASSDLGRRQPQHF
-	TRBV7-6	-	TRBJ2-7	TGTGCCAGCAGCTTACTCGGACGGAACCAAGAGCAGTACTTC	CASSLLGRNQEQYF
TRBD1	TRBV19	few	TRBJ1-3	TGTGCCAGTAGCCCAGGGGGCTTGAACACCATATATTTT	CASSPGGLNTIYF
-	TRBV11-2	once	TRBJ1-2	TGTGCCAGCAGCAAACGATCCGGGACCCACCCGGCCTATGGCTACACCTTC	CASSKRSGTHPAYGYTF
-	TRBV7-3	-	TRBJ2-2	TGTGCCAGCAGCACCCAACAGGAGTTAACCGGGGAGCTGTTTTTT	CASSTQQELTGELFF
TRBD2	TRBV24-1	-	TRBJ2-5	TGTGGCAGCAGTGACGCACTAGCGGGGAACCAGTACTTC	CGSSDALAGNQYF
TRBD1	TRBV19	few	TRBJ1-2	TGTGCCAGTAGTACTTTCCGGGACAGTCCTTTTTTATATGGCTACACCTTC	CASSTFRDSPFLYGYTF
TRBD1	TRBV7-9	few	TRBJ2-7	TGTGCCAGCAGCCCACGTCCGGGACAGGACTCCTACGAGCAGTACTTC	CASSPRPGQDSYEQYF
-	TRBV10-3	-	TRBJ1-5	TGTGCCAGCAGTTTTATGGACAGAGCAGGGAATCAGCCCCAGCATTTT	CASSFMDRAGNQPQHF
-	TRBV7-9	few	TRBJ2-7	TGTGCCAGCGGGACTCTATCCTACGAGCAGTACTTC	CASGTLSYEQYF
-	TRBV29-1	-	TRBJ1-1	TGCAGCTTCGACGGGGACACTGAAGCTTTCTTT	CSFDGDTEAFF
-	TRBV10-3	many	TRBJ1-3	TGTGCCATCCGAGAGCCAGGACCAGGAAACACCATATATTTT	CAIREPGPGNTIYF
-	TRBV25-1	-	TRBJ1-2	TGTGCCAGCAGTTCCCCCGGGATGGATCCTAACTATGGCTACACCTTC	CASSSPGMDPNYGYTF
TRBD2	TRBV7-9	many	TRBJ2-5	TGTGCCAGCAGCCTAAGACTAGCGGGGGCTCAAGAGACCCAGTACTTC	CASSLRLAGAQETQYF
-	TRBV29-1	many	TRBJ1-2	TGCAGCGTTGAAGATCACAGGAACTATGGCTACACCTTC	CSVEDHRNYGYTF
-	TRBV2	many	TRBJ1-1	TGTGCCAGCACCGTGGACATAATGAACACTGAAGCTTTCTTT	CASTVDIMNTEAFF
-	TRBV7-7	few	TRBJ2-2	TGTGCTAGCAGCTTCAAGGAGGCCGGGGAGCTGTTTTTT	CASSFKEAGELFF
-	TRBV19	many	TRBJ1-5	TGTGCCAGTAGTACTACCAGGGATCAGCCCCAGCATTTT	CASSTTRDQPQHF
TRBD1	TRBV5-8	-	TRBJ1-1	TGTGCCAGCAGCCAAATGGACGGGACAGGAATGGCTTTCTTT	CASSQMDGTGMAFF
-	TRBV5-1	-	TRBJ2-5	TGCGCCAGCAGCGCCGAACAGGGTGCAGAGACCCAGTACTTC	CASSAEQGAETQYF
-	TRBV20-1	-	TRBJ2-5	TGCAGTGCTAGAGGCGGGACGCATCAGCCCCAGTACTTC	CSARGGTHQPQYF
-	TRBV2	-	TRBJ1-1	TGTGCCAGCGGTACTAGCGGGGGGGCCACTGAAGCTTTCTTT	CASGTSGGATEAFF
-	TRBV7-9	-	TRBJ1-4	TGTGCCAGCAGCTTCCGGAAAACTGTTTTT	CASSFRKTVF
TRBD1	TRBV9	-	TRBJ2-7	TGTGCCAGCAGCGTGTCGGGACAGGCTTACGAGCAGTACTTC	CASSVSGQAYEQYF
-	TRBV7-2	many	TRBJ2-7	TGTGCCAGCAGACCAGCGGTCACACCCTACGAGCAGTACTTC	CASRPAVTPYEQYF
TRBD2	TRBV9	few	TRBJ2-7	TGTGCCAGCAGCGTAGGTAGCGGGGGGCGATACTTTTACGAGCAGTACTTC	CASSVGSGGRYFYEQYF
-	TRBV7-9	-	TRBJ2-7	TGTGCCAGCAGCCAAGGCCATAGACCCTACGAGCAGTACTTC	CASSQGHRPYEQYF
TRBD1	TRBV10-3	-	TRBJ2-7	TGTGCCAGCAGTGCCAACAGGGGCTACGAGCAGTACTTC	CASSANRGYEQYF
-	TRBV11-2	-	TRBJ1-5	TGTGCCAGCCAGTTATTAAGTCAGCCCCAGCATTTT	CASQLLSQPQHF
-	TRBV20-1	few	TRBJ2-7	TGCAGTGCTAGGGCAGACCCATCCTCGGAGCAGTACTTC	CSARADPSSEQYF
TRBD1	TRBV20-1	few	TRBJ1-5	TGCAGTGCTACCGGACAGGTTAGCAATCAGCCCCAGCATTTT	CSATGQVSNQPQHF
TRBD1	TRBV9	few	TRBJ2-5	TGTGCCAGCAGCGTAGAAGACAGGGGAAACGTCGAGACCCAGTACTTC	CASSVEDRGNVETQYF
-	TRBV29-1	many	TRBJ1-6	TGCAGCGTTCAAACTGATAATTCACCCCTCCACTTT	CSVQTDNSPLHF
TRBD2	TRBV7-9	-	TRBJ2-3	TGTGCCAGCAGCTTAGATCGTATGCTAGCGGGGCCCACAGATACGCAGTATTTT	CASSLDRMLAGPTDTQYF
-	TRBV20-1	many	TRBJ1-6	TGCAGTGCCGGGACCAGCAGATTT	CSAGTSRF